These T cell receptor beta chains were read from a single sample in a study of cytomegalovirus exposure and HLA in healthy donors. Produced via immunoSEQ multiplex PCR; TCRdb's table is partial and in-frame only. Here the sample spans about 160,000 clones, less than 90% being singletons. Sequencing was performed on PBMCs. The origin of the receptors is a woman aged 18-30 years in good health and CMV-seronegative. CDR3s include the opening cysteine and the closing phenylalanine or tryptophan. Size is omitted from some rows. Given values are once, few, many or a class for expanded clones.

clone_size j_call v_call cdr3_aa
- TRBJ2-2 TRBV4-3 CASSRLTGAGELFF
- TRBJ2-2 TRBV4-1 CASSQDGGLATGELFF
many TRBJ1-2 TRBV6-5 CASSPGFGYTF
- TRBJ1-1 TRBV7-6 CASSLEQGFNTEAFF
- TRBJ2-3 TRBV7-9 CASSSLGRGAVKTTDTQYF
- TRBJ2-1 TRBV9 CASIWRGTGTYNEQFF
- TRBJ1-4 TRBV6-1 CASSYWGGLFF
- TRBJ1-2 TRBV29-1 CSVAQGAHGYTF
- TRBJ2-7 TRBV21-1 CASSKGCGSYEQYF
- TRBJ2-4 TRBV27 CASSRIPPGQGSLIPLAKNIQYF
- TRBJ2-1 TRBV6-1 CASSELGRSSYNEQFF
- TRBJ2-7 TRBV7-2 CASRRGQVAGEQYF
- TRBJ1-3 TRBV9 CASSVGGPF
- TRBJ2-2 TRBV4-3 CASSQAASAYTGELFF
- TRBJ1-5 TRBV30 CAWSVGTGVIQPQHF
- TRBJ1-1 TRBV5-4 CASSLGGLGTEAFF
- TRBJ1-6 TRBV19 CASSIGRDLNSPLHF
- TRBJ2-1 TRBV15 CATSNMYEQFF
- TRBJ2-3 TRBV29-1 CSVDGRSDTQYF
- TRBJ2-3 TRBV18 CASSRDSRTDTQYF
- TRBJ1-2 TRBV27 CASSDRGGTF
- TRBJ2-6 TRBV27 CASSFQRYGTGGSGANVLTF
- TRBJ1-5 TRBV5-1 CASSPGTDQPQHF
- TRBJ1-2 TRBV5-1 CASSSGQGLYGYTF
few TRBJ1-6 TRBV18 CASSGGDRFSPLHF
- TRBJ1-4 TRBV5-1 CASSLTVSGQGGEKLFF
- TRBJ2-6 TRBV4-2 CASSWGLAEGGANVLTF
- TRBJ1-2 TRBV28 CASSELYRTDHDGYTF
- TRBJ2-7 TRBV29-1 CSALTSGSLHSYEQYF
- TRBJ2-7 TRBV6-5 CASSPRGRGSYEQYF
- TRBJ1-5 TRBV6-5 CASSPGWRNQPQHF
- TRBJ2-1 TRBV11-2 CASIPSGLVLDEQFF
- TRBJ1-2 TRBV7-9 CASSLVRGGRGYTF
- TRBJ1-2 TRBV29-1 CSVADSLNYGYTF
- TRBJ2-7 TRBV5-6 CASSWDRSSYEQYF
- TRBJ2-3 TRBV9 CASSVGGQADTQYF
- TRBJ2-2 TRBV18 CASSPLTDTGELFF
- TRBJ2-1 TRBV6-4 CASSDSMGSGDNEQFF
- TRBJ1-2 TRBV27 CASSWSTNYGYTF
- TRBJ1-2 TRBV12-5 CASGLALTNYGYTF
- TRBJ2-5 TRBV5-1 CASKLTGTGGETQYF
- TRBJ1-2 TRBV7-2 CASSPFEGAGGYTF
- TRBJ1-2 TRBV4-3 CASSLKRDTGSSGRGYGYTF
- TRBJ2-3 TRBV5-1 CASSLMAGKRTDTQYF
- TRBJ1-2 TRBV6-1 CASSLRDRDYGYTF
- TRBJ1-2 TRBV2 CASSVSGGYGYTF
- TRBJ1-1 TRBV27 CASSLSGPNTEAFF
few TRBJ1-1 TRBV30 CAQVEHAEAFF